These T cell receptor beta chains were read from a single sample in a study of beta chain features in type 1 diabetes. Libraries were prepared by immunoSEQ multiplex PCR; TCRdb keeps only in-frame clonotypes and omits some of them. Here the sample spans roughly 300,000 clones, 14% being singletons. Sequenced: central memory CD4+ T cells from blood. These receptors all come from a man aged 30 to 45 in good health. CDR3s include the opening cysteine and the closing phenylalanine or tryptophan.

cdr3_aa,v_call,j_call
CASSRGTSGRVNEQFF,TRBV11-3,TRBJ2-1
CASSPLGALSEQFF,TRBV11-3,TRBJ2-1
CASRPERGEYNEQFF,TRBV2,TRBJ2-1
CASSWGPADEQYF,TRBV5-4,TRBJ2-7
CASSNYGYTF,TRBV2,TRBJ1-2
CASSYDRLNTEAFF,TRBV6-1,TRBJ1-1
CASSQLKTDTQYF,TRBV4-1,TRBJ2-3
CASSQTGESEQYF,TRBV9,TRBJ2-7
CASSWDRRTNEKLFF,TRBV7-2,TRBJ1-4
CASSYDRGVEGYTF,TRBV6-5,TRBJ1-2
CASSFRGTDTQYF,TRBV27,TRBJ2-3
CASSDAGGAGGQPQHF,TRBV2,TRBJ1-5
CASRRRGELFF,TRBV28,TRBJ2-2
CATSRVALKETQYF,TRBV15,TRBJ2-5
CASSLVTIQETQYF,TRBV5-1,TRBJ2-5
CATERPGTSHNEQFF,TRBV10-3,TRBJ2-1
CASGGYNEQFF,TRBV7-2,TRBJ2-1
CASSLVRTVNEKLFF,TRBV7-2,TRBJ1-4
CASSLEGGARTDTQYF,TRBV7-6,TRBJ2-3
CAWRKAASTEAFF,TRBV30,TRBJ1-1
CASSTQGARIQETQYF,TRBV19,TRBJ2-5
CASSLADLGGPGTDTQYF,TRBV5-1,TRBJ2-3
CASQGEKGNQPQHF,TRBV2,TRBJ1-5
CASSPHPSGVQFF,TRBV19,TRBJ2-1
CASSPIAGFYEQYF,TRBV18,TRBJ2-7
CASSQLAGQGARGYTF,TRBV4-3,TRBJ1-2
CASSFLSSGRHYNEQFF,TRBV28,TRBJ2-1
CASSILGLSRDGYTF,TRBV18,TRBJ1-2
CASSLLAGRVGANVLTF,TRBV13,TRBJ2-6
CASSFGAMNTEAFF,TRBV7-9,TRBJ1-1
CASSLGTSGESYF,TRBV7-8,TRBJ2-3
CASSLEGNEKLFF,TRBV5-1,TRBJ1-4
CASSQTASGDYGYTF,TRBV2,TRBJ1-2
CASSPFGGPHQETQYF,TRBV5-6,TRBJ2-5
CASTSLTQGAGEQFF,TRBV2,TRBJ2-1
CASWRVSSYNEQFF,TRBV6-1,TRBJ2-1
CASTFGGRKAEAFF,TRBV19,TRBJ1-1
CASSPTSETQYF,TRBV18,TRBJ2-5
CASSLGGIETQYF,TRBV7-8,TRBJ2-5
CASSETTGAGGELFF,TRBV2,TRBJ2-2
CASSLVTGNTEAFF,TRBV5-1,TRBJ1-1
CASQDVYGYTF,TRBV5-1,TRBJ1-2
CASSETHRTTYSNQPQHF,TRBV6-1,TRBJ1-5
CASSLDVGKGYTF,TRBV7-2,TRBJ1-2
CASSLEEGRGYTF,TRBV7-9,TRBJ1-2
CASSPLGGSYNEQFF,TRBV7-3,TRBJ2-1
CASSQDNKQGDNYGYTF,TRBV4-2,TRBJ1-2
CASGWTAGSTGAGANVLTF,TRBV12-5,TRBJ2-6
CASSLAKNTGELFF,TRBV7-6,TRBJ2-2
CASSREGSQVNEQFF,TRBV19,TRBJ2-1
CASSLGGGQPQHF,TRBV5-6,TRBJ1-5
CVAVRGNTEAFF,TRBV28,TRBJ1-1
CASSQVSGANVLTF,TRBV7-2,TRBJ2-6
CASSDGGDTQYF,TRBV2,TRBJ2-3